Here is one T cell receptor beta chain with its context. This clone was observed once. What antigen it recognizes has not been identified. Nothing much larger sits one base from this clone, and base qualities are not available. Interpreted using the paper, the time point label stands for: individuals recovered from natural SARS-CoV-2 infection. CDR1 and CDR2 are read off the germline V gene (reference sequence) as SGHNT and YYREEE. The junction shows trimming of 8 bases on V and 0 bases on J, plus 13 bases between the germline ends. The cysteine opens and the phenylalanine closes a CDR3 of 14 amino acids. The kept DNA is CDR3 alone, 42 bases in frame from the first base. The record originates from a study of Ad26.COV2.S vaccination and SARS-CoV-2 variants (dated by TCRdb to the early 2020s). For the study in its entirety: TCRbeta repertoire sequencing was used to assess the specificity and breadth of SARS-CoV-2-reactive T cell receptors after Ad26.COV2.S vaccination. The TCR-sequenced set comprised approximately 30 samples: around 20 Ad26.COV2.S vaccine recipients, 5 placebo recipients and 8 SARS-CoV-2 convalescent individuals. Paper-wide results and their limitations: Spike-specific TCR breadth was higher in Ad26.COV2.S recipients than in placebo recipients (P = 0.0014). After vaccination, substantial breadth of spike-specific CD8+ and CD4+ T cell responses was reported. Vaccine and placebo recipients had comparable non-spike TCR breadth, which fits with the vaccine containing only spike. The authors noted that total T cell responses may have been underestimated by the TCR breadth and depth analyses.

The immunoSEQ Assay was used to sequence TCRbeta CDR3 regions. After extraction, genomic DNA underwent amplification by bias-controlled multiplex PCR, followed by high-throughput sequencing. Regarding the original processing steps: To quantify the absolute abundance of each unique TCRbeta CDR3 region, sequences were collapsed and filtered. T cell fraction was estimated by normalizing TCRbeta template counts to usable DNA, with usable DNA measured through amplification of reference genes found in all nucleated cells. Repertoire TCRs were annotated as SARS-CoV-2-specific when V gene, CDR3 amino acid sequence and J gene were exactly matched to a known reactive TCR set. The reference SARS-CoV-2 TCR set was derived from MIRA and filtered for enrichment in COVID-19-positive ImmuneCODE repertoires, a step that removed public or cross-reactive TCRs. Using the MIRA antigens, annotated TCRs were further analysed by specific ORF or by position within an ORF. Breadth was defined as annotated unique rearrangements over total unique productive rearrangements; depth was the summed frequency of those rearrangements. TCR breadth was compared between groups using two-sided Wilcoxon rank-sum tests. This is the immuneACCESS table as TCRdb keeps it, with only in-frame sequences that have V and J called. A part of the clones is gone; compared with another copy, unresolved V genes explain less than half, and the rest is unexplained. Clonal size and the V and J genes are those of that table, whereas D and trimming came from the DNA. Counted in this sample were roughly 380,000 clones; under 95% of them appeared once. Under 5% of the sample is in the top ten clones.

This material consisted of peripheral blood, taken after recovery from COVID-19. The sequence derives from a human donor who had recovered from COVID-19. The chain uses TRBV5-4 and TRBJ2-3; TRBD2 is possibly the D segment (5 matching bases). The DNA sequence is as follows: TGTGCCAGTGCCCGGGGAATTAGCACAGATACGCAGTATTTT. Translation gives CASARGISTDTQYF.